The T cell receptor beta chain described here comes from a study of T cell changes during pregnancy in multiple sclerosis. Method: immunoSEQ multiplex PCR; TCRdb's copy keeps in-frame clones and lacks some. The repertoire consists of 37,000 or so clones, with about nine tenths occurring once and the leading ten covering around 0.47%. The CDR3 length is 13 residues. Unmatched junction bases numbered 4, after V lost 6 bases and J lost 4 bases. CDR1 SQVTM and CDR2 ANQGSEA come from the germline V gene. V is TRBV29-1 and J is TRBJ1-4, with 8 positions matching TRBD1. The TCR was taken from a female donor in good health, enrolled as a control in a pregnancy study. The sample consisted of CD4+ T cells from peripheral blood mononuclear cells, taken in the second trimester of pregnancy. CDR3 nucleotides: TGCAGCGTCGGGGACAGGAGTAATGAAAAACTGTTTTTT. Its translation: CSVGDRSNEKLFF.